The T cell receptor beta chain described here comes from a study of breast tumors, draining lymph nodes, adjacent tissues. A word on this clonotype: The antigen remains unidentified.

TCRdb re-called the multiplex PCR reads through MiXCR, storing one row per CDR3 protein. This sample has 200,000 or so distinct CDR3 sequences, with 25% to 40% found just once. The lymph nodes were axillary draining lymph nodes from breast cancer patients. Findings of the study overall: Data only fit, rather than demonstrated, lymph node origin of most tumor T cells. Tumor repertoires ranked between lymph nodes and nontumor tissue in diversity, with V and J gene preferences.

V lost 3 bases, J lost 3 bases, and 12 bases lay in between. Germline-derived CDR1 and CDR2 are KGHSH and LQKENI. This CDR3 is built from 16 residues. This chain links TRBV18 with TRBJ2-6; D is perhaps TRBD1 (6 bases). This TCR came from a female donor with breast cancer. Some clones in this sample may be carry-over from other donors' samples. Sequences were obtained from axillary lymph node tissue. CDR3 residues: CASSPLTGIGANVLTF. As DNA, the CDR3 is TGTGCCAGCTCACCCCTGACAGGAATTGGGGCCAACGTCCTGACTTTC.